The rows below give T cell receptor beta chains drawn from one sample of a study of blood T cell repertoires in COVID-19. The assay was immunoSEQ multiplex PCR, and TCRdb's table has in-frame clones only and misses some. The sample lists approximately 97,000 clones; about nine tenths were seen once. Specimen: peripheral blood. The receptors shown here come from a man in his 60s with acute or convalescent COVID-19. Both conserved end residues are part of each CDR3. Each record gives: clone size, D gene, J gene, V gene, CDR3 protein, CDR3 DNA. A D gene is named only where the DNA matches it firmly. Clone sizes are given selectively: once, few, many, or a class where the clone is expanded.

size: -; D: -; J: TRBJ1-1; V: TRBV7-8; CDR3: CASSLGRSNTEAFF; DNA: TGTGCCAGCAGCTTAGGCAGGTCGAACACTGAAGCTTTCTTT
size: -; D: TRBD1; J: TRBJ1-1; V: TRBV5-5; CDR3: CASSLARDRGWMNTEAFF; DNA: TGTGCCAGCAGCTTGGCCAGGGACAGGGGGTGGATGAACACTGAAGCTTTCTTT
size: -; D: TRBD1; J: TRBJ2-4; V: TRBV3-1/TRBV3-2; CDR3: CASSQDHGTGLVRKNIQYF; DNA: TGTGCCAGCAGCCAAGATCACGGGACAGGGTTAGTTCGTAAAAACATTCAGTACTTC
size: -; D: -; J: TRBJ1-5; V: TRBV6-5; CDR3: CASSYRRGDQPQHF; DNA: TGTGCCAGCAGTTATCGCAGGGGTGACCAGCCCCAGCATTTT
size: -; D: TRBD1; J: TRBJ1-4; V: TRBV5-8; CDR3: CASAYGQAFNEKLFF; DNA: TGTGCCAGCGCCTACGGACAGGCTTTTAATGAAAAACTGTTTTTT
size: -; D: TRBD1; J: TRBJ1-3; V: TRBV19; CDR3: CASSPWTGRGNTIYF; DNA: TGTGCCAGTAGTCCCTGGACAGGTAGAGGGAACACCATATATTTT
size: -; D: TRBD1; J: TRBJ1-2; V: TRBV19; CDR3: CASSVPASWTGGKFNYGYTF; DNA: TGTGCCAGTAGTGTACCTGCCTCTTGGACAGGGGGCAAATTCAACTATGGCTACACCTTC
size: -; D: -; J: TRBJ1-4; V: TRBV19; CDR3: CASRAQGWGEKLFF; DNA: TGTGCCAGTAGGGCACAGGGTTGGGGCGAAAAACTGTTTTTT
size: -; D: -; J: TRBJ1-2; V: TRBV11-2; CDR3: CASSPGEGYTF; DNA: TGTGCCAGCAGCCCAGGGGAAGGCTACACCTTC
size: -; D: TRBD1; J: TRBJ2-5; V: TRBV2; CDR3: CASNPGTVLRETQYF; DNA: TGTGCCAGCAATCCCGGGACAGTGCTCCGAGAGACCCAGTACTTC
size: -; D: TRBD1; J: TRBJ2-5; V: TRBV5-1; CDR3: CASSFQGEETQYF; DNA: TGCGCCAGCAGCTTTCAGGGGGAAGAGACCCAGTACTTC
size: -; D: -; J: TRBJ1-2; V: TRBV12-3/TRBV12-4; CDR3: CASSLGGVGGYTF; DNA: TGTGCCAGCAGTTTGGGAGGGGTCGGCGGCTACACCTTC
size: once; D: -; J: TRBJ2-1; V: TRBV2; CDR3: CASSLGTLINEQFF; DNA: TGTGCCAGCAGTCTTGGGACATTGATCAATGAGCAGTTCTTC
size: -; D: TRBD2; J: TRBJ2-3; V: TRBV19; CDR3: CASAERGSSSTDTQYF; DNA: TGTGCCTCAGCGGAGCGGGGCTCCTCTAGCACAGATACGCAGTATTTT
size: -; D: TRBD1; J: TRBJ1-1; V: TRBV7-2; CDR3: CASSFGTGRAEAFF; DNA: TGTGCCAGCAGCTTTGGGACAGGGAGGGCTGAAGCTTTCTTT
size: once; D: TRBD2; J: TRBJ2-5; V: TRBV6-5; CDR3: CASSPGGAQGTQYF; DNA: TGTGCCAGCAGTCCCGGGGGGGCCCAGGGGACCCAGTACTTC
size: -; D: TRBD1; J: TRBJ1-5; V: TRBV10-3; CDR3: CAITETGGGQPQHF; DNA: TGTGCCATCACGGAGACAGGGGGAGGACAGCCCCAGCATTTT
size: -; D: TRBD2; J: TRBJ2-3; V: TRBV14; CDR3: CASSPWTSGGVADTQYF; DNA: TGTGCCAGCAGCCCATGGACTAGCGGGGGGGTTGCAGATACGCAGTATTTT
size: -; D: TRBD1; J: TRBJ1-5; V: TRBV7-2; CDR3: CASSLDGQGNQPQHF; DNA: TGTGCCAGCAGCTTAGACGGACAGGGGAATCAGCCCCAGCATTTT
size: -; D: -; J: TRBJ1-5; V: TRBV2; CDR3: CASTGSIRPQHF; DNA: TGTGCCAGCACTGGGAGTATTCGGCCCCAGCATTTT
size: -; D: -; J: TRBJ1-2; V: TRBV7-9; CDR3: CASGVQGGYTF; DNA: TGTGCCAGCGGGGTTCAGGGTGGCTACACCTTC
size: -; D: -; J: TRBJ1-1; V: TRBV7-9; CDR3: CASTQGSTNTEAFF; DNA: TGTGCCAGCACCCAAGGGAGTACGAACACTGAAGCTTTCTTT
size: -; D: -; J: TRBJ1-2; V: TRBV30; CDR3: CAWTLGQGGYTF; DNA: TGTGCCTGGACTCTAGGGCAGGGTGGCTACACCTTC
size: -; D: TRBD1; J: TRBJ2-2; V: TRBV3-1/TRBV3-2; CDR3: CASSTGGNTGELFF; DNA: TGTGCCAGCAGCACAGGGGGGAACACCGGGGAGCTGTTTTTT
size: -; D: -; J: TRBJ1-1; V: TRBV5-4; CDR3: CASSLPTTATEAFF; DNA: TGTGCCAGCAGCTTGCCCACGACAGCCACTGAAGCTTTCTTT
size: -; D: -; J: TRBJ1-6; V: TRBV12-3/TRBV12-4; CDR3: CASSLENSPLHF; DNA: TGTGCCAGCAGTTTGGAGAATTCACCCCTCCACTTT
size: -; D: -; J: TRBJ1-1; V: TRBV18; CDR3: CASSRPMNTEAFF; DNA: TGTGCCAGCTCACGGCCGATGAACACTGAAGCTTTCTTT
size: -; D: TRBD2; J: TRBJ2-5; V: TRBV2; CDR3: CASRVAGLYQETQYF; DNA: TGTGCCAGCAGAGTAGCGGGGCTGTACCAAGAGACCCAGTACTTC
size: -; D: -; J: TRBJ1-2; V: TRBV6-5; CDR3: CASSRDTTNYGYTF; DNA: TGTGCCAGCAGTCGGGACACAACTAACTATGGCTACACCTTC
size: -; D: -; J: TRBJ2-7; V: TRBV6-5; CDR3: CASSYGPGMDYEQYF; DNA: TGTGCCAGCAGTTACGGCCCGGGGATGGACTACGAGCAGTACTTC
size: -; D: TRBD1; J: TRBJ1-1; V: TRBV12-3/TRBV12-4; CDR3: CASSTDRAREAFF; DNA: TGTGCCAGCAGTACAGACAGGGCCAGGGAAGCTTTCTTT
size: -; D: TRBD1; J: TRBJ2-2; V: TRBV7-2; CDR3: CASSARQGSGELFF; DNA: TGTGCCAGCAGCGCAAGACAGGGATCCGGGGAGCTGTTTTTT
size: -; D: -; J: TRBJ1-2; V: TRBV5-6; CDR3: CASSLWEGTNGYTF; DNA: TGTGCCAGCAGCTTGTGGGAGGGGACGAATGGCTACACCTTC
size: -; D: -; J: TRBJ2-3; V: TRBV12-5; CDR3: CASGFVLTDTQYF; DNA: TGTGCTAGTGGTTTTGTTCTCACAGATACGCAGTATTTT
size: -; D: -; J: TRBJ1-2; V: TRBV20-1; CDR3: CSASLDRNYGYTF; DNA: TGCAGTGCTAGTTTGGACAGAAACTATGGCTACACCTTC
size: once; D: -; J: TRBJ1-5; V: TRBV2; CDR3: CASSERTPRQPQHF; DNA: TGTGCCAGCAGTGAAAGGACACCCAGACAGCCCCAGCATTTT
size: -; D: -; J: TRBJ1-2; V: TRBV19; CDR3: CASSIDKTGMEGYTF; DNA: TGTGCCAGTAGTATAGATAAGACAGGCATGGAAGGCTACACCTTC
size: -; D: -; J: TRBJ1-4; V: TRBV21-1; CDR3: CASSTKLAGGEKLFF; DNA: TGTGCCAGCAGCACAAAACTAGCGGGAGGCGAAAAACTGTTTTTT
size: -; D: TRBD1; J: TRBJ1-6; V: TRBV18; CDR3: CASSPLYGDRGKYNSPLHF; DNA: TGTGCCAGCTCACCACTTTACGGTGACAGGGGAAAATATAATTCACCCCTCCACTTT
size: -; D: -; J: TRBJ2-5; V: TRBV6-6; CDR3: CASSLGGEPETQYF; DNA: TGTGCCAGCAGCCTCGGAGGGGAACCAGAGACCCAGTACTTC
size: -; D: -; J: TRBJ2-1; V: TRBV9; CDR3: CASSPRTYNEQFF; DNA: TGTGCCAGCAGCCCCCGGACTTACAATGAGCAGTTCTTC
size: -; D: -; J: TRBJ1-1; V: TRBV18; CDR3: CASSRREDTEAFF; DNA: TGTGCCAGCTCACGCAGGGAGGACACTGAAGCTTTCTTT
size: -; D: -; J: TRBJ1-6; V: TRBV14; CDR3: CASSPLQGVNSPLHF; DNA: TGTGCCAGCAGCCCCCTACAGGGTGTCAATTCACCCCTCCACTTT
size: once; D: -; J: TRBJ1-4; V: TRBV7-9; CDR3: CASSLTRGYNEKLFF; DNA: TGTGCCAGCAGCTTAACCCGCGGGTATAATGAAAAACTGTTTTTT
size: -; D: -; J: TRBJ1-1; V: TRBV15; CDR3: CATSRVPQAKAFF; DNA: TGTGCCACCAGCAGAGTTCCGCAGGCTAAAGCTTTCTTT